This TCR beta chain was captured in a study of T cell clones after liver transplantation. Looking at the study overall: In this trial, immunosuppression withdrawal was attempted within 2 years of liver transplant.

General study results and limits: Low donor cell numbers restricted donor-reactive repertoire measurement in two subjects.

Trimming took off 6 bases at V and 3 bases at J, with 14 bases between the two ends. Germline-derived CDR1 and CDR2 are SNHLY and FYNNEI. The CDR3 has 14 amino acids. For this clone: Its specificity is not known.

Sequencing was performed with immunoSEQ multiplex PCR; in TCRdb, only in-frame clones are kept and a portion is missing. This table has some 110,000 clones, roughly nine tenths appearing once. This chain joins TRBV2 and TRBJ1-1, with D possibly being TRBD1 (6 bases). This TCR derives from a human patient who received a liver transplant. Some T cells may be supplied by the graft donor. Material: CD4+ T cells from blood, obtained 12 months after liver transplant. CDR3 sequence reads: CASSRRAGDTEAFF. The CDR3 bases are TGTGCCAGCAGCCGCAGGGCAGGGGACACTGAAGCTTTCTTT.